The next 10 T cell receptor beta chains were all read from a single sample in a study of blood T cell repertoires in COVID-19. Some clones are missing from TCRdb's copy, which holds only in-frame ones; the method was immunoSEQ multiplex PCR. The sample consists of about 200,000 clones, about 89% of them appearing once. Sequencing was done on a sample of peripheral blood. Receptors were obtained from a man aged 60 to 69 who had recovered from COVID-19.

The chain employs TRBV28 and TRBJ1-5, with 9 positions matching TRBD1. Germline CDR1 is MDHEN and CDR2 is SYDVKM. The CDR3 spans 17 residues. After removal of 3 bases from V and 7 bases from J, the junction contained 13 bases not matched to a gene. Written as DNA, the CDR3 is TGTGCCAGCAGTTTTCAAATCCCCGGGACAGGGCAACAGCCCCAGCATTTT. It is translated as CASSFQIPGTGQQPQHF. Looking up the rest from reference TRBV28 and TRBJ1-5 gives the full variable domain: DVKVTQSSRYLVKRTGEKVFLECVQDMDHENMFWYRQDPGLGLRLIYFSYDVKMKEKGDIPEGYSVSREKKERFSLILESASTNQTSMYLCASSFQIPGTGQQPQHFGDGTRLSIL.

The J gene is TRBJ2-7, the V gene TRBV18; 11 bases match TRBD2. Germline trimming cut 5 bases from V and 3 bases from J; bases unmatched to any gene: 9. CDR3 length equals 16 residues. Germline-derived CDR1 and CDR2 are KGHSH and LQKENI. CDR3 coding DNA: TGTGCCAGCTCAACAGTCCCTACTAGCGGGAGCTACGAGCAGTACTTC. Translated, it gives CASSTVPTSGSYEQYF.

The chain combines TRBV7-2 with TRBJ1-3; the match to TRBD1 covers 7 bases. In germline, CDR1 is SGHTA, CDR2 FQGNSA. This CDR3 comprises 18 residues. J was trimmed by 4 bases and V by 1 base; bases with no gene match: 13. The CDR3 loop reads CASSLDLGGVSMGNTIYF. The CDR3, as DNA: TGTGCCAGCAGCTTAGATTTAGGGGGCGTATCAATGGGAAACACCATATATTTT.

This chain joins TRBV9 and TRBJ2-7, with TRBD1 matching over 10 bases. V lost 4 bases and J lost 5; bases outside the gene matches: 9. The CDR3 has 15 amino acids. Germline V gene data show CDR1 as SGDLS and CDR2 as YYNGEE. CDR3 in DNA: TGTGCCAGCAGCCCCCGGACAGGGGGGTTGGACGAGCAGTACTTC. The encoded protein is CASSPRTGGLDEQYF. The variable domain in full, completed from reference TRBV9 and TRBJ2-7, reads DSGVTQTPKHLITATGQRVTLRCSPRSGDLSVYWYQQSLDQGLQFLIQYYNGEERAKGNILERFSAQQFPDLHSELNLSSLELGDSALYFCASSPRTGGLDEQYFGPGTRLTVT.

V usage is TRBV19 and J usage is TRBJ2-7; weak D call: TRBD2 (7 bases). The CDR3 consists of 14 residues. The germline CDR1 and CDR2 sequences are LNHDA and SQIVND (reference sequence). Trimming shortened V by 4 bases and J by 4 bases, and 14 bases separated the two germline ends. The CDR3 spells CASSTRGAVYEQYF. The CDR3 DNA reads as TGTGCCAGTAGTACCCGGGGGGCGGTGTACGAGCAGTACTTC.

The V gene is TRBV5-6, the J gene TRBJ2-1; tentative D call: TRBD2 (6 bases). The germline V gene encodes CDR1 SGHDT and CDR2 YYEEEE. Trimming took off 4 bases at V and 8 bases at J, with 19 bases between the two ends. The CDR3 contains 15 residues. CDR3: CASSRVFPSGDEQFF. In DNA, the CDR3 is TGTGCCAGCAGCCGTGTTTTCCCGTCGGGGGATGAGCAGTTCTTC.

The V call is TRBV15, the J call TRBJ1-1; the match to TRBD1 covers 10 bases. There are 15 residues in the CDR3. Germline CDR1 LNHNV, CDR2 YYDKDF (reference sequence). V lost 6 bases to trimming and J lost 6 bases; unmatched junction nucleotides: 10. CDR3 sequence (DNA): TGTGCCACCAGTCCGCTTCCGGGACAGGGGTCTGAAGCTTTCTTT. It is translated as CATSPLPGQGSEAFF. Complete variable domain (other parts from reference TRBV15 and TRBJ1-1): DAMVIQNPRYQVTQFGKPVTLSCSQTLNHNVMYWYQQKSSQAPKLLFHYYDKDFNNEADTPDNFQSRRPNTSFCFLDIRSPGLGDTAMYLCATSPLPGQGSEAFFGQGTRLTVV.

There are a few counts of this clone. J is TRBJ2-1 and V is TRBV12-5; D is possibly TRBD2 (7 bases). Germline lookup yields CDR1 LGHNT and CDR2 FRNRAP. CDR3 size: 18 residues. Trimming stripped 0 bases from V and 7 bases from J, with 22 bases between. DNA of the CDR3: TGTGCTAGTGGTTTGGTACTAAAAGTTTCGGGGGGCGGAAATGAGCAGTTCTTC. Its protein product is CASGLVLKVSGGGNEQFF.

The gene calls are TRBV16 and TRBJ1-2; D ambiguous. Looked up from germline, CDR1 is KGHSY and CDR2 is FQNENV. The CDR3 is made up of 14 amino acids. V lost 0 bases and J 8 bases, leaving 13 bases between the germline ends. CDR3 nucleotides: TGTGCCAGCAGCCAATCGAGGGTGGATCGGGGCTACACCTTC. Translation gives CASSQSRVDRGYTF.

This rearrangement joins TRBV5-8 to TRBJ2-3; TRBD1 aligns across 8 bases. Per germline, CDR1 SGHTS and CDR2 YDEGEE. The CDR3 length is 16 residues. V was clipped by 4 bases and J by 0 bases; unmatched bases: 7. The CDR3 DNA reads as TGTGCCAGCAGCGCCCGACAGGGGTTGAGCACAGATACGCAGTATTTT. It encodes CASSARQGLSTDTQYF.